This T cell receptor (beta chain) was documented in a study of Graves' ophthalmopathy and Graves' hyperthyroidism. Turning to the study itself: Peripheral blood sampling preceded any treatment and occurred at initial diagnosis.

V dropped 6 bases and J dropped 1 base, with 15 bases sitting between them. The length of the CDR3 is 15 residues. As the template, RNA transcripts were used to amplify TCR beta CDR3 regions. The workflow started with a first-round RT-PCR run with HTBI primers and then moved on to a second-round multiplex PCR. One entry per CDR3 protein, called by TCRdb with MiXCR from the multiplex PCR reads. The sample includes under 350,000 distinct CDR3 sequences, 15% to 20% of them seen just once. General observations from the study: Blood samples also showed most expanded thyroid clonotypes exceeding 0.001 frequency.

Points on this clonotype: Its antigen is currently unknown. This may arise from a read error, as a much more abundant clone is one base away.

Uncontrolled infections, other autoimmune diseases, pregnancy or lactation barred patients from enrollment. The authors diagnosed from clinical symptoms, serum thyroxine, TRAb, thyroid ultrasound and orbital computed tomography. Sequencing was carried out using peripheral blood. The chain carries TRBV12-3 or TRBV12-4 and TRBJ1-2; no clear D. The TCR originated in an adult man with Graves' ophthalmopathy. The CDR3 nucleotides read TGTGCCAGCAGCCAAAGGATAGGGAGTAACTATGGCTACACCTTC. Its protein product is CASSQRIGSNYGYTF.